This record looks at one TCR beta chain sequence and its context. Its antigen is undetermined. In the authors' methods: Junction-only immunoSEQ data arrived without quality scores, meaning filtering differed. TCRdb's table, derived via immunoSEQ multiplex PCR, lists solely in-frame clones and lacks some. V and J calls and clone size are copied from that table; D and trimming were computed from the DNA. The sample contains approximately 2.3 million clones, approximately 93% of which appear only once. CDR1 and CDR2 (germline): SGHAT, FQNNGV. The CDR3 has 15 amino acids. The ends were cut back, 1 base at V and 4 bases at J, with 11 bases in the middle. These data come from a study of shared clonotypes between healthy human individuals. Turning to the study itself: A donor's plate count was three for CD4 naive and three for CD4 memory; CD8 naive had two and CD8 memory one.

Study observations and caveats: Clonotype sharing among donors, it was expected, would be affected by sequencing depth. Clonotypes not shared had lower generation probabilities than those common to all four donors.

The TCR originated in a man younger than 30 in good health. Some clones in this sample may be carry-over from other donors' samples. The J gene is TRBJ1-5, the V gene TRBV11-2; D uncertain. The source material was naive CD4+ T cells from PBMCs. Subset reported: CD45RA+ positively selected. The CDR3 bases are TGTGCCAGCAGCTTAGCGGTAGGGCTTAATCAGCCCCAGCATTTT. It codes for CASSLAVGLNQPQHF.